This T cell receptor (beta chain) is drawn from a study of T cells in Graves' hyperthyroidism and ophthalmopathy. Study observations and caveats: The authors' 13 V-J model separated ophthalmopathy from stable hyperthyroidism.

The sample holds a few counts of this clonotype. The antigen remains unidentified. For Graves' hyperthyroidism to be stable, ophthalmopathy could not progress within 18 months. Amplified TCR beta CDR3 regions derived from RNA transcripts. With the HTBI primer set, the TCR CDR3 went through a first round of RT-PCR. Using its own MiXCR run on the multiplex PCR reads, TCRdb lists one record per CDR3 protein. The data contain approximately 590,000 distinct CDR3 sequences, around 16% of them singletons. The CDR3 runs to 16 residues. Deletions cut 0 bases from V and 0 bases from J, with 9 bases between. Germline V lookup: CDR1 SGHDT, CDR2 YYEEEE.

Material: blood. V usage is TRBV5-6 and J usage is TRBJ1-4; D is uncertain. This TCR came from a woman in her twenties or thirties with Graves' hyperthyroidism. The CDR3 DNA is TGTGCCAGCAGCTTGGTGAGGGCTGCAACTAATGAAAAACTGTTTTTT. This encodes CASSLVRAATNEKLFF.